The 17 T cell receptor beta chains reported below all come from one sample, sequenced in a study of shared clonotypes between healthy human individuals. The repertoire was sequenced with immunoSEQ multiplex PCR; TCRdb's copy has only in-frame clones and lacks some. The data show approximately 640,000 clones, about three quarters seen once. Material: memory CD4+ T cells sorted from blood. As to subset: CD45RA-negative fraction. The receptor set was obtained from a woman between 25 and 40 years old in good health.

V is TRBV2 and J is TRBJ1-1, with no clear D. V was clipped by 4 bases and J by 4 bases, with 4 bases between them. CDR1 is SNHLY, CDR2 FYNNEI, per germline. There are 11 residues in the CDR3. In nucleotides, the CDR3 is TGTGCCAGCAGTGGATTCACTGAAGCTTTCTTT. This sequence encodes CASSGFTEAFF.

V usage is TRBV9 and J usage is TRBJ1-2; D call uncertain. The germline gives CDR1 SGDLS, CDR2 YYNGEE. CDR3 size: 13 residues. The V gene lost 3 bases and the J gene lost 5 bases, with 11 bases spanning the gap. CDR3 residues: CASSATGIYGYTF. CDR3 sequence (DNA): TGTGCCAGCAGCGCCACGGGGATTTATGGCTACACCTTC.

The rearrangement uses TRBV5-6 and TRBJ1-2; TRBD1 agrees at 9 bases. Germline CDR1 and CDR2: SGHDT and YYEEEE. V trimming: 4 bases; J trimming: 2 bases; junction bases outside the gene matches: 15. The CDR3 is 18 residues long. CDR3 DNA sequence: TGTGCCAGCAGCCCGGACGGCCCGGGACAGGGAGTAAACTATGGCTACACCTTC. Protein product: CASSPDGPGQGVNYGYTF.

As to this clone: With a much larger clone just one base away, this may be a read error. The sample contains more than one DNA sequence encoding this CDR3. The chain employs TRBV5-1 and TRBJ2-1; D ambiguous. V shed 4 bases and J shed 0 bases, with 11 bases lying between them. This CDR3 is built from 15 residues. Germline V gene sequence: CDR1 SGHRS, CDR2 YFSETQ. DNA of the CDR3: TGCGCCAGCAGCCGAGACTCGAGCTCCTACAATGAGCAGTTCTTC. Residues: CASSRDSSSYNEQFF.

The rearrangement joins TRBV2 to TRBJ2-3; D might be TRBD2 (6 bases). The CDR3 runs 15 residues. Trimming stripped 2 bases from V and 4 bases from J, with 13 bases between. Germline CDR1 SNHLY, CDR2 FYNNEI. The CDR3 sequence: CASSEIAGFADTQYF. CDR3 in DNA: TGTGCCAGCAGTGAAATCGCGGGATTCGCAGATACGCAGTATTTT.

This sequence joins TRBV6-5 and TRBJ1-6; the D gene is possibly TRBD1 (5 bases). Trimming left V 6 bases short and J 5 bases short, with 14 bases between. Germline lookup yields CDR1 MNHEY and CDR2 SVGAGI. The CDR3 is made up of 15 amino acids. Here the CDR3 reads CASSSGTVDNSPLHF. The CDR3 nucleotides read TGTGCCAGCAGCTCCGGGACGGTCGATAATTCACCCCTCCACTTT.

This chain links TRBV18 with TRBJ2-5; no firm D call. The CDR3 extends over 15 amino acids. V lost 3 bases, J lost 2 bases, and 13 bases lay in between. In germline, CDR1 is KGHSH, CDR2 LQKENI. The CDR3 here is CASSPREPPQETQYF. CDR3 DNA: TGTGCCAGCTCACCCCGCGAGCCCCCACAAGAGACCCAGTACTTC.

The J gene is TRBJ1-1, the V gene TRBV16; D is unclear. Per germline, CDR1 KGHSY and CDR2 FQNENV. V shed 0 bases and J shed 10 bases, with 9 bases lying between them. This CDR3 is built from 12 residues. The CDR3, as DNA: TGTGCCAGCAGCCAATCTTTAACGGGAGCTTTCTTT. It yields the protein CASSQSLTGAFF.

The gene calls are TRBV7-9 and TRBJ2-7; the D gene is possibly TRBD2 (5 bases). The V and J ends lost 5 bases and 0 bases respectively, with 8 bases between them. CDR1 is SEHNR, CDR2 FQNEAQ, per germline (reference sequence). This CDR3 comprises 13 residues. CDR3 amino acids: CASSRAGSYEQYF. In nucleotides, the CDR3 is TGTGCCAGCAGCCGGGCGGGCTCCTACGAGCAGTACTTC.

In this sample, this clone turned up once. The gene calls are TRBV5-5 and TRBJ1-2, with D hard to call. This CDR3 region has 12 residues. In germline, CDR1 is SGHKS, CDR2 YYEKEE (reference sequence). V was shortened by 3 bases and J by 1 base, with 4 bases between the two germline ends. CDR3 DNA: TGTGCCAGCAGCTACAGTAACTATGGCTACACCTTC. As protein: CASSYSNYGYTF.

This clone showed up just a few times. CDR3 DNA sequence: TGTGCCAGCAGTGTGCAGGGGTTAAGCAATCAGCCCCAGCATTTT. As protein: CASSVQGLSNQPQHF. The chain uses TRBV2 and TRBJ1-5, with a weak D call TRBD1 (6 bases). In germline, CDR1 is SNHLY, CDR2 FYNNEI. Between the trimmed V and J ends, which lost 4 bases and 1 base, there was a span of 11 bases. The CDR3 length is 15 residues.

The J gene is TRBJ1-4, the V gene TRBV28, with 7 positions matching TRBD1. Germline CDR1 reads MDHEN; CDR2 reads SYDVKM. With 5 bases clipped from V and 0 bases from J, the junction kept 3 bases outside the gene matches. The CDR3 runs to 15 residues. Written as DNA, the CDR3 is TGTGCCAGCAGTACAGGGGCGGCAACTAATGAAAAACTGTTTTTT. Residues: CASSTGAATNEKLFF.

For the CDR3, the DNA is TGTGCCAGCTCGGACAGGGACACTGAAGCTTTCTTT. Protein product: CASSDRDTEAFF. V usage is TRBV11-2 and J usage is TRBJ1-1, with TRBD1 identical over 8 bases. This CDR3 comprises 12 residues. J lost 3 bases, V lost 8 bases, and 2 bases had no gene match. Looked up from germline, CDR1 is SGHAT and CDR2 is FQNNGV.

The chain recombines TRBV25-1 with TRBJ2-4; TRBD2 agrees at 14 bases. The CDR3 sequence is 18 residues long. CDR1 and CDR2 (germline): MGHDK, SYGVNS. With V trimmed by 4 bases and J by 3 bases, 8 bases remained unmatched. The CDR3 protein is CASSGGTSGSGSKNIQYF. The CDR3 coding sequence is TGTGCCAGCAGTGGCGGGACTAGCGGGAGTGGTAGCAAAAACATTCAGTACTTC.

The genes are TRBV27 and TRBJ2-7, with TRBD2 matching 11 bases. Germline V gives CDR1 MNHEY, CDR2 SMNVEV (reference sequence). V trimming: 8 bases; J trimming: 0 bases; junction bases outside the gene matches: 3. The CDR3 sequence is 14 residues long. The CDR3 spells CASVSGRDSYEQYF. The DNA for the CDR3 is TGTGCCAGCGTTAGCGGGAGGGACTCCTACGAGCAGTACTTC.

V gene TRBV30 combines with J gene TRBJ1-5; D is possibly TRBD1 (6 bases). Trimming removed 3 bases at V and 5 bases at J, with 11 bases between. Per germline, CDR1 GTSNPN and CDR2 SVGIG (reference sequence). The CDR3 sequence is 13 residues long. CDR3 in DNA: TGTGCCTGGAGGAGGGGGTTGGATCAGCCCCAGCATTTT. This sequence encodes CAWRRGLDQPQHF.

The chain uses TRBV15 and TRBJ1-2; 8 nucleotides match TRBD1. The V gene end was trimmed by 5 bases and the J gene end by 3 bases; junction bases not matched to a gene: 2. Germline V lookup: CDR1 LNHNV, CDR2 YYDKDF (reference sequence). This CDR3 region has 13 residues. In DNA form, the CDR3 reads TGTGCCACCAGCCCGGACAGGGACTATGGCTACACCTTC. It encodes CATSPDRDYGYTF.